The rows below give T cell receptor beta chains drawn from one sample of a study of identical twins. TCRdb re-called the 5' RACE reads with MiXCR, one entry per CDR3 protein. The sample shows roughly 690,000 distinct CDR3 sequences, over 20% of them seen only once. Separately, the same data were catalogued under a study of T cells expressing NK-cell markers.

The sample comprised PBMCs. The receptors were sampled from a young woman in good health. The CDR3 runs from the conserved cysteine through the conserved F or W. D genes are given only for firm matches. A clone size is listed for some rows: how often the clone was seen (once, few, many), or a class if it is expanded.

J gene | V gene | CDR3 length | D gene | clone size | CDR3 protein | CDR3 DNA
TRBJ1-1 | TRBV20-1 | 15 | TRBD1 | many | CSAPPRDRARADAFF | TGCAGTGCCCCCCCGCGGGACAGGGCCCGTGCGGATGCTTTCTTT
TRBJ2-7 | TRBV10-3 | 15 | NA | few | CAITDAGTPSSEQYF | TGTGCCATCACCGATGCCGGGACCCCCTCCAGCGAGCAGTACTTC
TRBJ2-3 | TRBV4-2 | 16 | TRBD2 | many | CASSLVAGGSTDTQYF | TGTGCCAGCAGCCTCGTAGCGGGGGGGAGCACAGATACGCAGTATTTT
TRBJ2-1 | TRBV5-1 | 11 | NA | few | CASSFDRRQFF | TGCGCCAGCAGCTTCGACAGGCGGCAGTTCTTC
TRBJ1-3 | TRBV6-1 | 13 | NA | few | CASRVVSGNTIYF | TGTGCCAGCCGCGTGGTATCTGGAAACACCATATATTTT
TRBJ2-1 | TRBV20-1 | 14 | NA | many | CSASAVSSYNEQFF | TGCAGTGCTAGCGCGGTTAGCTCCTACAATGAGCAGTTCTTC
TRBJ2-7 | TRBV20-1 | 13 | TRBD1 | many | CSAQSPGQGEQYF | TGCAGTGCTCAATCGCCGGGACAGGGCGAGCAGTACTTC
TRBJ1-6 | TRBV7-2 | 15 | TRBD1 | NA | CASITAGTVNSPLHF | TGTGCCAGCATCACCGCCGGGACAGTAAATTCACCCCTCCACTTT
TRBJ2-1 | TRBV5-1 | 18 | TRBD2 | NA | CASSFAGGDLRAYNEQFF | TGCGCCAGCAGCTTTGCGGGGGGCGACCTACGGGCCTACAATGAGCAGTTCTTC
TRBJ2-1 | TRBV2 | 15 | TRBD1 | NA | CASRGRGQGANEQFF | TGTGCCAGCAGAGGCCGGGGACAGGGGGCGAATGAGCAGTTCTTC
TRBJ1-5 | TRBV20-1 | 14 | TRBD1 | NA | CSARTGTGNQPQHF | TGCAGTGCTAGAACCGGGACAGGCAATCAGCCCCAGCATTTT